One T cell receptor (beta chain) is described in this entry. The sample is drawn from a study of blood T cell repertoires in COVID-19. The CDR3 totals 14 residues. Germline V gives CDR1 MNHEY, CDR2 SVGAGI. The trim removed 4 bases at V and 5 bases at J, leaving 5 bases unmatched. Profiled with immunoSEQ multiplex PCR; TCRdb holds only in-frame clones, not every one. The sample includes about 130,000 clones, approximately 78% of them seen just once. The specimen sequenced was peripheral blood. The chain has TRBV6-5 and TRBJ2-5, with TRBD2 matching 9 bases. This clonotype originated in a man in his 60s who had recovered from COVID-19. The DNA for the CDR3 is TGTGCCAGCAGTTCCGTAGCGGGGGCTGAGACCCAGTACTTC. It yields the protein CASSSVAGAETQYF.